Below are 2 T cell receptor beta chains sequenced from a single sample in a study of T cell repertoires in cytomegalovirus infection (dated by TCRdb to the late 2010s). The run used an Illumina HiSeq 1500. The public sequencing data were trimmed at Q25 with fastp and processed into clonotypes with MiXCR by TCRdb, which kept only in-frame beta chains. All rows with the same CDR3 protein become a single entry with the most common DNA and genes. Recorded for this sample are 600,000 to 800,000 distinct CDR3 sequences; roughly 24% of them occurred a single time. Less than 9.5% of the sample rests with the top ten. The sample taken for sequencing was CD8+ T cells from PBMCs. The receptors shown here come from a human donor in good health (CMV status not recorded). Some clones in this sample may be carry-over from other donors' samples.

In its sample, this clonotype was seen many times. This chain joins TRBV7-2 and TRBJ2-7, with 9 bases that match TRBD1. V gave up 5 bases and J gave up 4 bases; unmatched junction bases: 12. Germline V gives CDR1 SGHTA, CDR2 FQGNSA. This CDR3 is 16 amino acids long. CDR3 sequence (DNA): TGTGCCAGCAGCGGCGGGTCGACAGGGGGTTGGTACGAGCAGTACTTC. Protein: CASSGGSTGGWYEQYF.

The chain combines TRBV7-6 with TRBJ2-5; possible D gene TRBD1, 6 bases. CDR1 SGHVS and CDR2 FNYEAQ come from the germline V gene. This CDR3 has 17 residues. The V gene lost 1 base and the J gene lost 5 bases, with 20 bases spanning the gap. The CDR3 reads CASSLEEPPRGWETQYF. CDR3 DNA: TGTGCCAGCAGCTTAGAGGAACCTCCCAGGGGTTGGGAGACCCAGTACTTC.